Listed below are T cell receptor beta chains from one sample, sequenced in a study of early T cells in non-severe SARS-CoV-2 infection. TCRdb called the 5' RACE reads again in MiXCR, with one record for every CDR3 protein. Of approximately 69,000 distinct CDR3 sequences listed, 12% were seen once; the top ten hold 3% to 5%. Sequenced sample: whole blood. Every receptor here comes from an adult who was a healthcare worker with PCR-confirmed SARS-CoV-2 infection or an uninfected control (not recorded which). Each CDR3 is given with its conserved first and last residue. The D gene is left open where the match is weak. Clone size is not always given. Where it is, it says once, few, many or a class for expanded clones.

d_gene	j_gene	v_gene	abundance	CDR3aa	CDR3nt
.	TRBJ2-1	TRBV18	few	CASSPSTRNNEQFF	TGTGCCAGCTCACCATCGACGAGAAACAATGAGCAGTTCTTC
TRBD1	TRBJ2-7	TRBV20-1	.	CSARVRDRGRISYEQYF	TGCAGTGCTAGGGTACGGGACAGGGGAAGGATTTCCTACGAGCAGTACTTC
TRBD1	TRBJ1-2	TRBV28	few	CASSPRQGRGYTF	TGTGCCAGCAGTCCTCGACAGGGAAGGGGCTACACCTTC
TRBD1	TRBJ1-1	TRBV18	few	CASSREAWDRGDTEAFF	TGTGCCAGCTCACGGGAGGCCTGGGACAGGGGTGACACTGAAGCTTTCTTT
.	TRBJ2-3	TRBV5-4	.	CASSAGLSTDTQYF	TGTGCCAGCAGCGCGGGACTTAGCACAGATACGCAGTATTTT
.	TRBJ2-5	TRBV4-2	few	CASSDQRTQETQYF	TGTGCCAGCAGCGACCAGCGGACCCAAGAGACCCAGTACTTC
TRBD2	TRBJ2-1	TRBV3-1	.	CASSPLAGGLSYNEQFF	TGTGCCAGCAGCCCCTTAGCGGGAGGGCTCTCCTACAATGAGCAGTTCTTC
TRBD2	TRBJ2-5	TRBV19	many	CASSAKGLAGVETQYF	TGTGCCAGTAGTGCCAAGGGACTAGCGGGAGTTGAGACCCAGTACTTC
TRBD1	TRBJ2-7	TRBV7-2	many	CASSLAGTGRKYEQYF	TGTGCCAGCAGCTTAGCCGGGACAGGGAGAAAGTACGAGCAGTACTTC
TRBD1	TRBJ1-5	TRBV28	.	CASSSAGTGAKTQHF	TGTGCCAGCAGTTCCGCCGGGACAGGAGCCAAGACCCAGCATTTT
.	TRBJ1-1	TRBV12-3/TRBV12-4	.	CASSLTEVTEAFF	TGTGCCAGCAGTTTGACGGAGGTTACTGAAGCTTTCTTT
TRBD2	TRBJ2-7	TRBV28	.	CASSLGLAGVLDEQYF	TGTGCCAGCAGTTTGGGACTAGCGGGAGTGTTGGACGAGCAGTACTTC
TRBD2	TRBJ2-1	TRBV7-8	many	CASSTAGGRFF	TGTGCCAGCAGCACAGCGGGGGGACGGTTCTTC
TRBD1	TRBJ1-1	TRBV28	many	CATVVPGQAAGAFF	TGTGCCACGGTCGTCCCGGGACAGGCCGCTGGAGCTTTCTTT
TRBD2	TRBJ2-3	TRBV6-1	many	CASSELAAGADTQYF	TGTGCCAGCAGTGAACTAGCGGCTGGGGCAGATACGCAGTATTTT
TRBD1	TRBJ2-1	TRBV28	many	CASSPKGAPYNEQFF	TGTGCCAGCAGCCCTAAGGGGGCACCCTACAATGAGCAGTTCTTC
TRBD1	TRBJ2-1	TRBV7-9	.	CASSSGQGARNEQFF	TGTGCCAGCAGCTCGGGACAGGGGGCCCGCAATGAGCAGTTCTTC
TRBD2	TRBJ2-2	TRBV9	few	CASSVEAGGSGELFF	TGTGCCAGCAGCGTAGAAGCGGGAGGATCCGGGGAGCTGTTTTTT
TRBD2	TRBJ2-2	TRBV24-1	few	CATSGGSGMPRTGELFF	TGTGCCACCAGTGGGGGTAGCGGGATGCCGAGGACCGGGGAGCTGTTTTTT
.	TRBJ2-2	TRBV5-1	many	CASSLASGVTGELFF	TGCGCCAGCAGCTTGGCCAGCGGAGTCACCGGGGAGCTGTTTTTT
.	TRBJ2-4	TRBV5-6	many	CASSLRSAGGPKNIQYF	TGTGCCAGCAGCTTGCGGAGCGCAGGAGGGCCAAAAAACATTCAGTACTTC
.	TRBJ1-5	TRBV28	.	CASRDGANQPQHF	TGTGCCAGCAGGGACGGAGCAAATCAGCCCCAGCATTTT
.	TRBJ1-3	TRBV20-1	few	CSAIRTDSGNTIYF	TGCAGTGCCATACGGACCGACTCTGGAAACACCATATATTTT
TRBD2	TRBJ2-1	TRBV2	.	CASRRSNEETGLIYNEQFF	TGTGCCAGCAGGCGATCGAATGAGGAGACGGGACTAATCTACAATGAGCAGTTCTTC
TRBD1	TRBJ2-1	TRBV29-1	.	CSVDPGTGGDEQFF	TGCAGCGTTGACCCTGGGACAGGCGGCGATGAGCAGTTCTTC
TRBD2	TRBJ2-7	TRBV7-9	many	CASSMTSGTYEQYF	TGTGCCAGCAGTATGACTAGCGGAACCTACGAGCAGTACTTC
.	TRBJ1-1	TRBV30	.	CAWSVLRYTEAFF	TGTGCCTGGAGTGTATTACGGTACACTGAAGCTTTCTTT
.	TRBJ2-3	TRBV7-3	many	CASSLDGASTDTQYF	TGTGCCAGCAGCTTAGACGGGGCCAGCACAGATACGCAGTATTTT
TRBD1	TRBJ2-7	TRBV3-1	many	CASSRTGQGAYEQYF	TGTGCCAGCAGCCGGACGGGACAGGGGGCCTACGAGCAGTACTTC
.	TRBJ2-6	TRBV19	.	CASSMTPSGANVLTF	TGTGCCAGTAGTATGACCCCCTCTGGGGCCAACGTCCTGACTTTC
TRBD1	TRBJ1-5	TRBV30	many	CAWSVMGTGAQPQHF	TGTGCCTGGAGTGTGATGGGGACAGGGGCTCAGCCCCAGCATTTT
TRBD1	TRBJ2-1	TRBV7-8	many	CASSLRDRVYNEQFF	TGTGCCAGCAGCTTAAGGGACAGGGTTTACAATGAGCAGTTCTTC
.	TRBJ2-7	TRBV10-3	many	CAHGDGGYEQYF	TGTGCCCATGGGGACGGGGGCTACGAGCAGTACTTC
.	TRBJ2-1	TRBV19	many	CASSIGGHDEQFF	TGTGCCAGTAGTATCGGGGGGCATGATGAGCAGTTCTTC
.	TRBJ2-7	TRBV18	many	CASSFLSQDYEQYF	TGTGCCAGCTCATTCCTCTCACAGGATTACGAGCAGTACTTC
.	TRBJ1-2	TRBV12-3/TRBV12-4	many	CASSQQGYGYTF	TGTGCCAGCAGTCAACAGGGCTATGGCTACACCTTC
.	TRBJ1-2	TRBV12-3/TRBV12-4	.	CASSQGRENYGYTF	TGTGCCAGCAGCCAGGGGAGGGAGAACTATGGCTACACCTTC
.	TRBJ2-3	TRBV20-1	many	CSARRRTHHSPDTQYF	TGCAGTGCTAGACGCCGGACTCATCATAGTCCAGATACGCAGTATTTT
.	TRBJ2-2	TRBV7-9	.	CASSLMGSGELFF	TGTGCCAGCAGCTTAATGGGATCCGGGGAGCTGTTTTTT
TRBD2	TRBJ2-7	TRBV27	.	CASRDSLASDEQYF	TGTGCCAGCAGGGATTCACTAGCGTCGGACGAGCAGTACTTC
.	TRBJ1-2	TRBV20-1	many	CSARRWQSGGYTF	TGCAGTGCTAGGCGATGGCAGTCAGGGGGCTACACCTTC
.	TRBJ2-3	TRBV18	.	CASSPNPTASTDTQYF	TGTGCCAGCTCACCGAACCCGACGGCTAGCACAGATACGCAGTATTTT
.	TRBJ2-1	TRBV7-2	few	CASSFYNEQFF	TGTGCCAGCAGCTTTTACAATGAGCAGTTCTTC
.	TRBJ2-7	TRBV2	.	CASSEGAVTYEQYF	TGTGCCAGCAGTGAAGGAGCGGTGACTTACGAGCAGTACTTC
.	TRBJ2-2	TRBV4-1	many	CASSQVAVNTGELFF	TGCGCCAGCAGCCAAGTTGCGGTTAACACCGGGGAGCTGTTTTTT
TRBD1	TRBJ1-3	TRBV20-1	few	CSAGTAGNTIYF	TGCAGTGCCGGGACAGCGGGAAACACCATATATTTT
.	TRBJ1-2	TRBV18	.	CASSPLSGADDYGYTF	TGTGCCAGCTCACCACTCTCAGGTGCTGACGACTATGGCTACACCTTC
.	TRBJ2-7	TRBV18	.	CASSQSGTKDYEQYF	TGTGCCAGCTCACAATCCGGGACGAAGGATTACGAGCAGTACTTC
TRBD1	TRBJ1-1	TRBV5-4	medium-sized	CASSHTGTGTRGGTEAFF	TGTGCCAGCAGCCACACCGGGACAGGGACGAGGGGCGGAACTGAAGCTTTCTTT
.	TRBJ1-6	TRBV6-5	.	CASTYVLSASNSPLHF	TGTGCCAGCACTTATGTTCTTTCGGCTTCCAATTCACCCCTCCACTTT
TRBD2	TRBJ2-7	TRBV30	many	CAGKLAGGTSYEQYF	TGTGCCGGTAAACTAGCGGGAGGAACCTCCTACGAGCAGTACTTC
.	TRBJ1-1	TRBV3-1	many	CASSQEGRSRWTEAFF	TGTGCCAGCAGCCAAGAGGGTCGCAGCCGTTGGACTGAAGCTTTCTTT
TRBD1	TRBJ2-7	TRBV20-1	.	CSAGQASYEQYF	TGCAGTGCCGGACAGGCCTCCTACGAGCAGTACTTC
.	TRBJ1-1	TRBV28	many	CASSLKQPGWAFF	TGTGCCAGCAGTTTAAAACAGCCAGGGTGGGCTTTCTTT
.	TRBJ2-7	TRBV29-1	.	CSVGDTTYEQYF	TGCAGCGTTGGTGACACGACCTACGAGCAGTACTTC
.	TRBJ1-1	TRBV6-5	.	CASTPTGRMNTEAFF	TGTGCCAGCACCCCGACAGGCCGGATGAACACTGAAGCTTTCTTT
TRBD1	TRBJ1-1	TRBV4-2	many	CASSQGQGAEAFF	TGTGCCAGCAGCCAGGGACAGGGGGCTGAAGCTTTCTTT
TRBD1	TRBJ1-2	TRBV15	.	CATSRDPGGNGYTF	TGTGCCACCAGCAGAGATCCAGGGGGCAACGGCTACACCTTC
.	TRBJ1-2	TRBV20-1	.	CRAFDSSYGYTF	TGCAGAGCTTTTGACAGCTCCTATGGCTACACCTTC